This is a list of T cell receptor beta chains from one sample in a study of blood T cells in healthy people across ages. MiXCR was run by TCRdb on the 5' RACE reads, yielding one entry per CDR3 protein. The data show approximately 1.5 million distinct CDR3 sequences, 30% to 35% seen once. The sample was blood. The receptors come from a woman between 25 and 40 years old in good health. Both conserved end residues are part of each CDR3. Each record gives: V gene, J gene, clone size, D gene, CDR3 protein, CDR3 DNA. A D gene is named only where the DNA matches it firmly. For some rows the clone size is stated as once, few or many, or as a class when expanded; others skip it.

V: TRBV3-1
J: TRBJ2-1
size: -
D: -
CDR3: CASSQGSSSSSLMGEQFF
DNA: TGTGCCAGCAGCCAAGGGAGTAGTTCGTCTAGTCTCATGGGTGAGCAGTTCTTC

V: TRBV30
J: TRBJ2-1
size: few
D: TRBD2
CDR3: CAWSVRLAGGYNEQFF
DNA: TGTGCCTGGAGTGTACGTCTGGCGGGAGGGTACAATGAGCAGTTCTTC

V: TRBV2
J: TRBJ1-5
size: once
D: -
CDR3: CASSEGRNNQPQHF
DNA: TGTGCCAGCAGTGAGGGCAGGAACAATCAGCCCCAGCATTTT

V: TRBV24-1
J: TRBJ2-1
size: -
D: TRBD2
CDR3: CATSDSGGVSYNEQFF
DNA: TGTGCCACCAGTGACAGCGGGGGGGTCTCCTACAATGAGCAGTTCTTC

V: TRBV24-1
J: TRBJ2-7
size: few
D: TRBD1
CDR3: CATSAGTGHSYEQYF
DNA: TGTGCCACCAGTGCAGGGACAGGGCACTCCTACGAGCAGTACTTC

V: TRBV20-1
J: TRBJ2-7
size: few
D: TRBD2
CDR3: CSARGLAGVGTYEQYF
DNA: TGCAGTGCTAGGGGACTAGCGGGAGTCGGGACCTACGAGCAGTACTTC

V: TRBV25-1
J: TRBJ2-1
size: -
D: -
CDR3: CASWGDSYNEQFF
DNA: TGTGCCAGTTGGGGGGACTCCTACAATGAGCAGTTCTTC

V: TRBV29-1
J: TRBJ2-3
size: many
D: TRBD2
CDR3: CSVESGGRGDTQYF
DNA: TGCAGCGTCGAAAGCGGCGGGAGGGGTGATACGCAGTATTTT

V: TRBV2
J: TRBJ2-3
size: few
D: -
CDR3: CASPGLHTDTQYF
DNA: TGTGCCAGCCCTGGGCTTCACACAGATACGCAGTATTTT

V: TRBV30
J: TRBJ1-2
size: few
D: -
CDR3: CAWWQGYDGHTF
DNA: TGTGCCTGGTGGCAGGGGTACGATGGCCACACCTTC

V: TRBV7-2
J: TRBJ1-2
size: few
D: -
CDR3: CASSLVGMVDFGYTF
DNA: TGTGCCAGCAGCTTAGTTGGTATGGTGGATTTTGGCTACACCTTC

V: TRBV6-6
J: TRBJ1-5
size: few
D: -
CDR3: CASSYEGRQPQHF
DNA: TGTGCCAGCAGTTACGAGGGGCGCCAGCCCCAGCATTTT

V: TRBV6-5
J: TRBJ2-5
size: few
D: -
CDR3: CASSSGPKVEQYF
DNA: TGTGCCAGCAGTTCGGGCCCTAAGGTGGAGCAGTACTTC

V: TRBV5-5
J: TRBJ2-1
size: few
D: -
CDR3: CASSFFWPSGTESNNEQFF
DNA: TGTGCCAGCAGCTTTTTCTGGCCTTCCGGGACCGAGTCCAACAATGAGCAGTTCTTC

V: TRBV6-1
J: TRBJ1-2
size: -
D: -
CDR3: CASSFGQGSDGYTF
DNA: TGTGCCAGCAGTTTTGGGCAGGGTAGCGATGGCTACACCTTC

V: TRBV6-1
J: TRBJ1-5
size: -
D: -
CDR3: CATTLGAVSNQPQHF
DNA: TGTGCCACCACCCTGGGGGCAGTGAGCAATCAGCCCCAGCATTTT

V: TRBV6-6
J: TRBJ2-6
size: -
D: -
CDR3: CASSYSRGRYGANVLTF
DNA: TGTGCCAGCAGTTACTCACGGGGGCGGTATGGGGCCAACGTCCTGACTTTC

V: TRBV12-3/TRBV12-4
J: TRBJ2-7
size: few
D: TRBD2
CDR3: CASSLALSGYDEQYF
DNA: TGTGCCAGCAGTCTAGCCCTTAGCGGGTATGACGAGCAGTACTTC

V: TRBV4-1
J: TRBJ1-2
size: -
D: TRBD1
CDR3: CASSQDRQGAQGYTF
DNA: TGCGCCAGCAGCCAAGACCGACAGGGGGCACAAGGCTACACCTTC

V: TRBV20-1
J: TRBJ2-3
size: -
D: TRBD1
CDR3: CSASEGTASTDTQYF
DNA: TGCAGTGCTAGTGAAGGGACAGCTAGCACAGATACGCAGTATTTT

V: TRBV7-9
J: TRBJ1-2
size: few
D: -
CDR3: CASSPSPPTIEYTF
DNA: TGTGCCAGCAGCCCCTCCCCGCCCACGATTGAATACACCTTC

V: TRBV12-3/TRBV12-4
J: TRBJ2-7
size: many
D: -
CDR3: CASSLSSNSYEQYF
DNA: TGTGCCAGCAGTTTATCCTCTAACTCCTACGAGCAGTACTTC

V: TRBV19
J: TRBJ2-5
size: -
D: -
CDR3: CASSSRAEYQETQYF
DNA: TGTGCCAGTAGTAGCCGCGCTGAGTACCAAGAGACCCAGTACTTC

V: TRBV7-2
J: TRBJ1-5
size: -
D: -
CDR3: CASSLGQVSKGQPQHF
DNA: TGTGCCAGCAGCTTAGGACAGGTCAGCAAGGGTCAGCCCCAGCATTTT

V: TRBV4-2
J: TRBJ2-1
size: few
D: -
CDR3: CASSQAKGTSYNEQFF
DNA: TGTGCCAGCAGCCAAGCCAAGGGCACTTCCTACAATGAGCAGTTCTTC

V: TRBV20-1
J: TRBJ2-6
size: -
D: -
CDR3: CSALERGPGANVLTF
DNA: TGCAGTGCTTTAGAACGGGGGCCTGGGGCCAACGTTCTGACTTTC

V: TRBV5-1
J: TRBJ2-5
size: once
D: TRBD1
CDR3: CASSLPQGEETQYF
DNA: TGCGCCAGCAGCTTACCGCAGGGGGAAGAGACCCAGTACTTC

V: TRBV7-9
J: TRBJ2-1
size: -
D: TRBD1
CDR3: CASSYGQEEFF
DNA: TGTGCCAGCAGCTACGGACAGGAGGAGTTCTTC

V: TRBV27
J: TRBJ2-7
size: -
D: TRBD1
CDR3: CASRITGGREQYF
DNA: TGTGCCAGCAGGATTACAGGGGGGCGCGAGCAGTACTTC

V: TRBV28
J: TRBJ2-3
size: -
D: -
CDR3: CASSLALGGTDTQYF
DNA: TGTGCCAGCAGCTTAGCCTTAGGGGGGACAGATACGCAGTATTTT

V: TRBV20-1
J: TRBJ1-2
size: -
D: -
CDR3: CSARDLDSLNYGYTF
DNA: TGCAGTGCTAGAGACCTCGACAGCCTCAACTATGGCTACACCTTC

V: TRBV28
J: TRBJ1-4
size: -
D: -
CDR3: CATLSRATNEKLFF
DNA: TGTGCCACACTAAGCAGAGCAACTAATGAAAAACTGTTTTTT